The rows below give T cell receptor beta chains drawn from one sample of a study of cytomegalovirus exposure and HLA in healthy donors. Clones were read by immunoSEQ multiplex PCR, and TCRdb kept only the in-frame ones, dropping some. The data show roughly 100,000 clones, roughly 15% seen once. The sequencing input was PBMCs. These receptor sequences come from a female donor in good health and CMV-seronegative. CDR3s include the opening cysteine and the closing phenylalanine or tryptophan. D genes are given only for firm matches. The size entry is marked missing in some rows and otherwise reads once, few, many or a size class.

v_call	cdr3_length	d_call	clone_size	j_call	cdr3_nt	cdr3_aa
TRBV6-5	14	TRBD2	NA	TRBJ2-7	TGTGCCAGCAGTCGCCGGGAGGGGAACTACGAGCAGTACTTC	CASSRREGNYEQYF
TRBV19	15	NA	NA	TRBJ2-5	TGTGCCAGTAGTATAGGGGCAGCCTCCCAAGAGACCCAGTACTTC	CASSIGAASQETQYF
TRBV23-1	22	TRBD1	NA	TRBJ1-1	TGCGCCAGCAGTCAATCGCAATTGGGTCGTCGAGACAGGGGCGCCTTGAACACTGAAGCTTTCTTT	CASSQSQLGRRDRGALNTEAFF
TRBV28	13	NA	NA	TRBJ1-2	TGTGCCAGCTCCCGGAGGTTCGACTATGGCTACACCTTC	CASSRRFDYGYTF
TRBV4-3	14	TRBD2	few	TRBJ2-3	TGCGCCAGCAGCCTACGGACATCTGGGGGGGCGCAGTATTTT	CASSLRTSGGAQYF
TRBV4-3	18	TRBD2	few	TRBJ2-5	TGCGCCAGCAGCGTAGGACTAGCGGGGAGCCCCGGCCAAGAGACCCAGTACTTC	CASSVGLAGSPGQETQYF
TRBV9	18	TRBD1	few	TRBJ1-1	TGTGCCAGCAGCCCACCCCCGGGACAGCTCAGTAGGAACACTGAAGCTTTCTTT	CASSPPPGQLSRNTEAFF
TRBV7-8	15	NA	few	TRBJ2-2	TGTGCCAGCAGCTTAGGTGCGGCAGGGCCCGGGGAGCTGTTTTTT	CASSLGAAGPGELFF
TRBV13	16	NA	NA	TRBJ1-3	TGTGCCAGCAGCTTAAGTCGCAGGGGCTCTGGAAACACCATATATTTT	CASSLSRRGSGNTIYF
TRBV7-9	11	NA	few	TRBJ1-1	TGTGCCAGCAGCCTATCCACTGAAGCTTTCTTT	CASSLSTEAFF
TRBV29-1	13	NA	NA	TRBJ2-7	TGCAGCGTAAGGCAGGGGAGCTCCTACGAGCAGTACTTC	CSVRQGSSYEQYF
TRBV6-6	15	TRBD2	few	TRBJ2-1	TGTGCCAGCGGGATCCTAGCGGGGGGATCCAATGAGCAGTTCTTC	CASGILAGGSNEQFF
TRBV5-6	15	NA	few	TRBJ1-3	TGTGCCAGCAGCAATAGGGGCACCTCTGGAAACACCATATATTTT	CASSNRGTSGNTIYF
TRBV2	12	NA	few	TRBJ2-2	TGTGCCAGCACAGAAGAGGGCGGGGAGCTGTTTTTT	CASTEEGGELFF
TRBV4-3	15	NA	NA	TRBJ2-7	TGCGCCAGCAGCCAAGATAAGGGGCTTCCCTACGAGCAGTACTTC	CASSQDKGLPYEQYF
TRBV11-2	14	NA	few	TRBJ1-5	TGTGCCAGCAGCTTATCGCCTAGCGATCAGCCCCAGCATTTT	CASSLSPSDQPQHF
TRBV4-1	15	NA	few	TRBJ2-1	TGCGCCAGCACCCGCGGGACTCCCCGCAGGGTTGAGCAGTTCTTC	CASTRGTPRRVEQFF
TRBV4-1	17	TRBD1	few	TRBJ1-5	TGCGCCAGCAGCCAAGATTATGGGACAGGGGGCGATCAGCCCCAGCATTTT	CASSQDYGTGGDQPQHF
TRBV4-3	13	NA	few	TRBJ1-1	TGCGCCAGCAGCCAAGAACGGGGAACTGAAGCTTTCTTT	CASSQERGTEAFF